This entry describes one T cell receptor beta chain. Its matching antigen is unknown. The germline V gene has CDR1 SGHRS and CDR2 YFSETQ. The CDR3 runs to 17 residues. V lost 0 bases and J lost 1, with 16 bases in between. The table came from immunoSEQ multiplex PCR; TCRdb's copy has only in-frame clones and leaves some out. Found here are 30,000 to 40,000 clones, roughly 87% of them singletons; the top ten hold 8.5% to 9.5%. This sample was included in a study of OX40 agonist ivuxolimab in advanced cancers. Points from the study as a whole: Low normalized T-cell clonal expansion was also seen in some nonresponders.

The J gene is TRBJ1-2, the V gene TRBV5-1; D is ambiguous. Sequencing used CD4+ or CD8+ T cells sorted from blood, obtained in a trial of the OX40 agonist ivuxolimab. This receptor was obtained from an adult with an advanced solid tumor such as melanoma, head and neck, liver or kidney cancer. CDR3 DNA: TGCGCCAGCAGCTTGGCCGGTGTAAGCGGGGATAACTATGGCTACACCTTC. This translates into CASSLAGVSGDNYGYTF.